The 29 T cell receptor beta chains below all came from one sample that was sequenced in a study of blood T cell repertoires in COVID-19. Clones were read by immunoSEQ multiplex PCR, and TCRdb kept only the in-frame ones, dropping some. The sample yields over 200,000 clones, roughly 88% seen once. Sequenced material: PBMCs or T cells enriched from blood (not recorded which). These receptors were taken from a woman between 35 and 50 years old with acute COVID-19.

This clone was observed a single time. Other DNA sequences in this sample translate to the same CDR3. The chain recombines TRBV7-9 with TRBJ1-2; 7 nucleotides match TRBD1. Germline V lookup: CDR1 SEHNR, CDR2 FQNEAQ (reference sequence). With V trimmed by 5 bases and J by 1 base, 4 bases remained unmatched. This CDR3 is 14 amino acids long. The CDR3 DNA is TGTGCCAGCAGCCGTAGGGACAGTAACTATGGCTACACCTTC. Its translation: CASSRRDSNYGYTF.

This clone showed up just once. V gene TRBV9 combines with J gene TRBJ1-2, with a weak D call TRBD1 (5 bases). V was trimmed by 2 bases and J by 7 bases, leaving 12 bases between them. From germline, CDR1 is SGDLS and CDR2 YYNGEE. This CDR3 comprises 13 residues. CDR3 residues: CASSVSGPRGYTF. CDR3 DNA sequence: TGTGCCAGCAGCGTCTCAGGGCCACGTGGCTACACCTTC.

The chain joins TRBV12-3 or TRBV12-4 to TRBJ2-7; possible D gene TRBD1, 6 bases. Trimming removed 2 bases from V and 5 bases from J, with 10 bases in between. The CDR3 loop spans 13 amino acids. As DNA, the CDR3 is TGTGCCAGCAGTTTAAGGCAGGGGAACGAGCAGTACTTC. Its translation is CASSLRQGNEQYF.

The V and J genes are TRBV7-2 and TRBJ1-4, with unresolved D. Trimming removed 5 bases from V and 2 bases from J, with 9 bases in between. CDR1 is SGHTA, CDR2 FQGNSA, per germline. The CDR3 spans 14 residues. For the CDR3, the DNA is TGTGCCAGCAGCCGGGGAGGCACTAATGAAAAACTGTTTTTT. Residues: CASSRGGTNEKLFF. Full variable domain (outside the CDR3, taken from reference TRBV7-2 and TRBJ1-4): GAGVSQSPSNKVTEKGKDVELRCDPISGHTALYWYRQSLGQGLEFLIYFQGNSAPDKSGLPSDRFSAERTGGSVSTLTIQRTQQEDSAVYLCASSRGGTNEKLFFGSGTQLSVL.

The chain combines TRBV19 with TRBJ2-6, with 12 positions matching TRBD2. The CDR3 runs to 17 residues. The trim removed 4 bases at V and 2 bases at J, leaving 3 bases unmatched. Germline V gene data show CDR1 as LNHDA and CDR2 as SQIVND (reference sequence). The chain's CDR3 is CASSTLAGGTGANVLTF. CDR3 coding DNA: TGTGCCAGTAGTACCCTAGCGGGGGGGACTGGGGCCAACGTCCTGACTTTC.

The count of this clone is one. The chain links TRBV3-1 (or the pseudogene TRBV3-2) to TRBJ2-7, with TRBD2 matching 7 bases. This CDR3 region has 17 residues. Losses at the gene ends were 1 base for V and 4 bases for J; bases not matched to a gene: 13. Looked up from germline, CDR1 is LGHDT and CDR2 is YNNKEL (reference sequence). The CDR3 is CASSQVFGGGTGYEQYV. In nucleotides, the CDR3 is TGTGCCAGCAGCCAAGTGTTTGGGGGAGGGACGGGATACGAGCAGTACGTC.

The chain combines TRBV18 with TRBJ1-3, with D perhaps TRBD1 (5 bases). This CDR3 comprises 15 residues. The germline V gene encodes CDR1 KGHSH and CDR2 LQKENI. V shed 1 base and J shed 0 bases, with 7 bases lying between them. CDR3 residues: CASSPRQGSGNTIYF. CDR3 sequence (DNA): TGTGCCAGCTCACCACGGCAGGGCTCTGGAAACACCATATATTTT.

The chain recombines TRBV19 with TRBJ1-5; tentative D call: TRBD1 (5 bases). CDR3 length equals 13 residues. V was trimmed by 6 bases and J by 5 bases, leaving 11 bases between them. Germline V gene sequence: CDR1 LNHDA, CDR2 SQIVND (reference sequence). The CDR3 reads CASRYQGDQPQHF. CDR3 nucleotides: TGTGCCAGTAGATACCAGGGTGATCAGCCCCAGCATTTT.

The rearrangement links TRBV18 to TRBJ2-1; D gene ambiguous. Trimming shortened V by 3 bases and J by 0 bases, and 9 bases separated the two germline ends. This CDR3 is 15 amino acids long. The V gene's germline CDR1 is KGHSH and CDR2 LQKENI. DNA for the CDR3: TGTGCCAGCTCACCGCTAGTCGGCTCCTACAATGAGCAGTTCTTC. It codes for CASSPLVGSYNEQFF.

This clone was seen only a few times. This chain links TRBV7-2 with TRBJ2-5; 7 nucleotides line up with TRBD1. V shed 5 bases and J 6 bases; nucleotides not matched to a gene: 3. The CDR3 has 12 amino acids. The germline V gene encodes CDR1 SGHTA and CDR2 FQGNSA. CDR3 sequence: CASSAGGKTQYF. In DNA, the CDR3 is TGTGCCAGCAGCGCAGGGGGAAAGACCCAGTACTTC.

The chain is built from TRBV30 and TRBJ2-7, with D perhaps matching TRBD1 (6 bases). This CDR3 region has 13 residues. V lost 1 base and J lost 6, with 13 bases in between. The germline V gene has CDR1 GTSNPN and CDR2 SVGIG (reference sequence). Here the CDR3 reads CAWSDVRGGEQYF. In nucleotides, the CDR3 is TGTGCCTGGAGTGACGTCAGGGGTGGCGAGCAGTACTTC. Based on the CDR3 plus reference TRBV30 and TRBJ2-7, the full variable domain is SQTIHQWPATLVQPVGSPLSLECTVEGTSNPNLYWYRQAAGRGLQLLFYSVGIGQISSEVPQNLSASRPQDRQFILSSKKLLLSDSGFYLCAWSDVRGGEQYFGPGTRLTVT.

As concerns this clone: The sample holds other DNA sequences that translate to the same CDR3. The chain has TRBV24-1 and TRBJ1-2, with D maybe TRBD1 (6 bases). Trimming shortened V by 7 bases and J by 4 bases, and 6 bases separated the two germline ends. The germline CDR1 and CDR2 sequences are KGHDR and SFDVKD. The CDR3 runs to 11 residues. CDR3 coding DNA: TGTGCCACCAGCAGGGGCTATGGCTACACCTTC. As protein: CATSRGYGYTF.

The chain combines TRBV21-1 with TRBJ2-1; the D call TRBD1 from the table was never checked on the DNA. TRBV21-1 is termed a pseudogene. CDR3 length equals 16 residues. CDR3 amino acids: CASSKLVTECINEQFF. CDR3 bases: TGTGCCAGCAGCAAACTTGTTACAGAATGTATCAATGAGCAGTTCTTC.

The chain recombines TRBV30 with TRBJ2-3; 9 positions match TRBD1. From germline, CDR1 is GTSNPN and CDR2 SVGIG (reference sequence). Trimming removed 4 bases from V and 5 bases from J; junction bases left unmatched: 19. The CDR3 has 18 amino acids. The CDR3 sequence: CAWIGPTQGARRKDTQYF. CDR3 DNA: TGTGCCTGGATCGGCCCCACACAGGGGGCGCGAAGAAAAGATACGCAGTATTTT.

J is TRBJ2-3 and V is TRBV5-5, with 13 nucleotides matching TRBD2. Losses at the gene ends were 4 bases for V and 5 bases for J; bases not matched to a gene: 7. The CDR3 has 16 residues. Per germline, CDR1 SGHKS and CDR2 YYEKEE (reference sequence). CDR3: CASSQTSGRFIDTQYF. The CDR3 bases are TGTGCCAGCAGCCAGACTAGCGGGAGGTTTATAGATACGCAGTATTTT.

This chain links TRBV27 with TRBJ1-4, with D possibly TRBD1 on 5 matching bases. V dropped 6 bases and J dropped 10 bases, with 21 bases sitting between them. Germline CDR1 MNHEY, CDR2 SMNVEV (reference sequence). The CDR3 spans 15 residues. For the CDR3, the DNA is TGTGCCAGCAGCTTCGACAGCGCCCTTCGAGGAAAACTGTTTTTT. This sequence encodes CASSFDSALRGKLFF.

This chain joins TRBV6-5 and TRBJ1-2; 8 nucleotides align to TRBD1. CDR3 length equals 12 residues. V gave up 5 bases and J gave up 8 bases; unmatched junction bases: 4. The germline V gene has CDR1 MNHEY and CDR2 SVGAGI. The CDR3 nucleotides read TGTGCCAGCAGTCGGGACAGGAGCGGCTACACCTTC. Its protein product is CASSRDRSGYTF.

The DNA for the CDR3 is TGTGCCAGCAGCTTTTATGGGACAGGGAAACCTGAGCAGTTCTTC. This gives the protein CASSFYGTGKPEQFF. The V and J genes are TRBV13 and TRBJ2-1; 9 nucleotides agree with TRBD1. V gave up 3 bases and J gave up 9 bases; unmatched junction bases: 9. In germline, CDR1 is PRHDT, CDR2 FYEKMQ (reference sequence). The length of the CDR3 is 15 residues.

The chain joins TRBV7-9 to TRBJ2-2; D not resolved. Germline lookup yields CDR1 SEHNR and CDR2 FQNEAQ (reference sequence). CDR3 length equals 13 residues. V lost 5 bases to trimming and J lost 6 bases, with 10 bases between them. The CDR3 reads CASSTQAPGELFF. CDR3 bases: TGTGCCAGCAGCACGCAAGCCCCCGGGGAGCTGTTTTTT.

This chain uses TRBV24-1 with TRBJ2-5, with 9 bases identical to TRBD2. CDR1 is KGHDR and CDR2 is SFDVKD in the germline V gene. This CDR3 is built from 16 residues. Unmatched junction bases numbered 10, after V lost 4 bases and J lost 5 bases. DNA for the CDR3: TGTGCCACCAGTGACCCGACTAGCGGAGGGGGCGAGACCCAGTACTTC. Its protein is CATSDPTSGGGETQYF.

The chain is built from TRBV5-4 and TRBJ2-3; 9 bases are a match to TRBD2. Per germline, CDR1 SGHNT and CDR2 YYREEE (reference sequence). The CDR3 has 14 amino acids. The junction had 0 bases not matched to a gene; V was cut back by 3 bases and J by 1 base. CDR3 nucleotides: TGTGCCAGCAGCTCTAGCGGGGGCACAGATACGCAGTATTTT. Translation gives CASSSSGGTDTQYF.

The chain links TRBV2 to TRBJ2-7; D is ambiguous. The germline CDR1 and CDR2 sequences are SNHLY and FYNNEI. The germline V and J ends were trimmed by 4 bases and 8 bases, with 12 bases remaining between them. This CDR3 region has 12 residues. The CDR3 DNA reads as TGTGCCAGCAGTGTTAACAACGTGCAGCAGTACTTC. Protein product: CASSVNNVQQYF.

V gene TRBV29-1 combines with J gene TRBJ1-2, with 9 bases matching TRBD1. J lost 8 bases, V lost 8 bases, and 9 bases had no gene match. The CDR3 is 12 residues long. The germline gives CDR1 SQVTM, CDR2 ANQGSEA. CDR3 bases: TGCAGCATGCGGACAGGGGTAGGAGGCTACACCTTC. This sequence encodes CSMRTGVGGYTF.

The gene calls are TRBV30 and TRBJ1-6; a weak D match, TRBD1 (6 bases). The CDR3 contains 13 residues. Germline loops: CDR1 GTSNPN, CDR2 SVGIG (reference sequence). V was cut by 4 bases and J by 7 bases, with 11 bases left in between. CDR3 nucleotides: TGTGCCTGGACGGTGACAGGAAATTCACCCCTCCACTTT. It is translated as CAWTVTGNSPLHF. The full variable domain, with the rest looked up from reference TRBV30 and TRBJ1-6, is SQTIHQWPATLVQPVGSPLSLECTVEGTSNPNLYWYRQAAGRGLQLLFYSVGIGQISSEVPQNLSASRPQDRQFILSSKKLLLSDSGFYLCAWTVTGNSPLHFGNGTRLTVT.

The CDR3 DNA reads as TGTGCCAGCAGTGAAAGTGGAGCGAGGAGCAATCAGCCCCAGCATTTT. This gives the protein CASSESGARSNQPQHF. The chain combines TRBV6-1 with TRBJ1-5; D gene uncertain. Germline assignment: CDR1 MNHNS and CDR2 SASEGT. V gave up 2 bases and J gave up 1 base, with 12 bases separating them. The CDR3 has 16 residues.

The V gene is TRBV30, the J gene TRBJ1-4; D not resolved. Trimming pared 8 bases from V and 8 bases from J, leaving 15 bases between. Germline CDR1 and CDR2: GTSNPN and SVGIG (reference sequence). The CDR3 covers 12 residues. CDR3 residues: CAGQGRLEKLFF. CDR3 coding DNA: TGTGCCGGGCAAGGGAGGCTCGAAAAACTGTTTTTT. The complete variable domain, with remaining parts taken from reference TRBV30 and TRBJ1-4, reads SQTIHQWPATLVQPVGSPLSLECTVEGTSNPNLYWYRQAAGRGLQLLFYSVGIGQISSEVPQNLSASRPQDRQFILSSKKLLLSDSGFYLCAGQGRLEKLFFGSGTQLSVL.

The rearrangement uses TRBV5-4 and TRBJ2-6; possible D gene TRBD1, 6 bases. The germline V gene has CDR1 SGHNT and CDR2 YYREEE (reference sequence). There are 16 residues in the CDR3. The germline V and J ends were trimmed by 9 bases and 5 bases, with 21 bases remaining between them. CDR3 DNA: TGTGCCACCACGCCCTTGGACAGTATAAGGGCCAACGTCCTGACTTTC. It translates to CATTPLDSIRANVLTF.

J is TRBJ2-3 and V is TRBV19; 8 nucleotides agree with TRBD2. Germline-derived CDR1 and CDR2 are LNHDA and SQIVND (reference sequence). This CDR3 contains 15 residues. The V segment lost 5 bases and the J segment 3 bases; nucleotides outside the gene matches: 7. In nucleotides, the CDR3 is TGTGCCAGTAGTGAGCGGGAGATGAGGACAGATACGCAGTATTTT. Its protein is CASSEREMRTDTQYF.

The chain couples TRBV7-9 to TRBJ2-2; D gene unclear. Germline V gene data show CDR1 as SEHNR and CDR2 as FQNEAQ (reference sequence). CDR3 length: 12 residues. Trimming took 8 bases from V and 3 from J, leaving 7 bases between them. DNA of the CDR3: TGTGCCAGCGTAATGTACACCGGGGAGCTGTTTTTT. Its translation is CASVMYTGELFF.